This T cell receptor (beta chain) came from a study of T cells in Graves' hyperthyroidism and ophthalmopathy. Study results and limitations: From stable hyperthyroidism, ophthalmopathy was set apart by a 13 V-J model.

CDR1 is SGHRS, CDR2 YFSETQ, per germline. The CDR3 is made up of 15 amino acids. The J segment lost 3 bases and the V segment lost 2 bases, leaving 3 bases of the junction unmatched. To note about this clonotype: Its matching antigen is unknown.

Amplification of TCR beta CDR3 regions used RNA as the template. HTBI primers were used for first-round RT-PCR of the TCR CDR3. Via MiXCR, TCRdb re-called the multiplex PCR reads, giving one row per CDR3 protein. The repertoire holds about 640,000 distinct CDR3 sequences, with more than 20% as singletons. The V call is TRBV5-1, the J call TRBJ2-2; 8 nucleotides line up with TRBD1. The sample comprised blood. The sequence derives from a man aged 25-45 years with Graves' ophthalmopathy. The CDR3 region is CASSLDRGDTGELFF. CDR3 nucleotide sequence: TGCGCCAGCAGCTTAGACAGGGGAGACACCGGGGAGCTGTTTTTT.